Each of the 7 T cell receptor beta chains below was sequenced from the same sample in a study of neurological immune-mediated disorders. MiXCR was run by TCRdb on the 5' RACE reads, yielding one entry per CDR3 protein. In the table there are tens of thousands of distinct CDR3 sequences, over 4.5% of which are singletons. Time point given: longitudinal time-point 2. Input material: PBMCs. The receptors stem from a woman in her sixties or seventies with multiple sclerosis.

The chain employs TRBV27 and TRBJ2-7, with D perhaps TRBD1 (5 bases). Germline lookup yields CDR1 MNHEY and CDR2 SMNVEV (reference sequence). V lost 2 bases and J lost 6, with 14 bases in between. The CDR3 has 14 residues. CDR3 in DNA: TGTGCCAGCAGTTTAGGGGCCTCGAGTTCCGAGCAGTACTTC. This encodes CASSLGASSSEQYF.

Ten or more counts support this clonotype. The chain uses TRBV20-1 and TRBJ2-2, with D possibly TRBD1 on 5 matching bases. V lost 3 bases and J lost 0, with 8 bases in between. This CDR3 is built from 14 residues. The germline V gene encodes CDR1 DFQATT and CDR2 SNEGSKA (reference sequence). CDR3: CSASLQANTGELFF. CDR3 bases: TGCAGTGCTAGCTTACAGGCGAACACCGGGGAGCTGTTTTTT.

This clonotype was observed many times. The genes are TRBV29-1 and TRBJ1-4, with a weak D call TRBD1 (6 bases). In germline, CDR1 is SQVTM, CDR2 ANQGSEA. The CDR3 contains 14 residues. V was trimmed by 5 bases and J by 7 bases, leaving 17 bases between them. The CDR3 DNA follows: TGCAGCGTTCTCCGGGGGGGCGAAGGTGAAAAACTGTTTTTT. Protein: CSVLRGGEGEKLFF. Full variable domain (missing parts from reference TRBV29-1 and TRBJ1-4): SAVISQKPSRDICQRGTSLTIQCQVDSQVTMMFWYRQQPGQSLTLIATANQGSEATYESGFVIDKFPISRPNLTFSTLTVSNMSPEDSSIYLCSVLRGGEGEKLFFGSGTQLSVL.

This clonotype was observed many times. This chain uses TRBV12-3 or TRBV12-4 with TRBJ2-1, with a possible D match to TRBD1 (6 bases). This CDR3 has 14 amino acids. Trimming took 3 bases from V and 4 from J, leaving 10 bases between them. The CDR3 loop is CASSLDRTYNEQFF. CDR3 nucleotides: TGTGCCAGCAGTTTGGACAGAACATACAATGAGCAGTTCTTC.

This clonotype was counted ten times or more. The chain recombines TRBV12-3 or TRBV12-4 with TRBJ1-4, with TRBD1 identical over 7 bases. V lost 5 bases to trimming and J lost 3 bases; unmatched junction nucleotides: 9. This CDR3 spans 16 amino acids. The CDR3 here is CASSRTPGQPNEKLFF. The CDR3 nucleotides read TGTGCCAGCAGTCGCACCCCGGGACAGCCTAATGAAAAACTGTTTTTT.

This clonotype turned up a few times. This chain joins TRBV6-4 and TRBJ2-1, with no clear D. CDR1 is MRHNA, CDR2 SNTAGT, per germline. The CDR3 loop spans 14 amino acids. Trimming cost V 3 bases and J 8 bases, with 14 bases left between them. The CDR3 spells CASSETGPGYEQFF. The DNA of the CDR3 is TGTGCCAGCAGTGAAACCGGGCCGGGCTATGAGCAGTTCTTC.

This clonotype showed up many times. The chain joins TRBV7-9 to TRBJ2-7; a possible D gene is TRBD1 (5 bases). Germline V CDR1 and CDR2: SEHNR, FQNEAQ (reference sequence). Trimming removed 4 bases from V and 6 bases from J, with 13 bases in between. The CDR3 is made up of 13 amino acids. As DNA, the CDR3 is TGTGCCAGCAGCTGGCAGGGTCCAGGCGAGCAGTACTTC. It yields the protein CASSWQGPGEQYF. Full variable domain (remainder filled in from reference TRBV7-9 and TRBJ2-7): DTGVSQNPRHKITKRGQNVTFRCDPISEHNRLYWYRQTLGQGPEFLTYFQNEAQLEKSRLLSDRFSAERPKGSFSTLEIQRTEQGDSAMYLCASSWQGPGEQYFGPGTRLTVT.